This T cell receptor beta chain was sequenced in a study of blood T cell repertoires in COVID-19. Original processing notes: Nucleated cell number was recorded as an estimate derived from reference gene primer amplification. Libraries were prepared by immunoSEQ multiplex PCR; TCRdb keeps only in-frame clonotypes and omits some of them. That table is the source of V, J and clone size, and D and trimming were worked out from the DNA. The table has under 400,000 clones, roughly 90% seen once. This CDR3 is 16 amino acids long. After removal of 2 bases from V and 0 bases from J, the junction contained 4 bases not matched to a gene. CDR1 is SGHTA, CDR2 FQGTGA, per germline.

Sequencing was performed on PBMCs or T cells enriched from blood (not recorded which). This clonotype was sampled from a woman aged 25-40 years who had been exposed to COVID-19. This chain uses TRBV7-3 with TRBJ2-1; 7 nucleotides align to TRBD2. CDR3 in DNA: TGTGCCAGCAGCTTAGCTAGCGGTCTCTCCTACAATGAGCAGTTCTTC. Its protein product is CASSLASGLSYNEQFF.